Given below is one T cell receptor beta chain in context. Its matching antigen is unknown. This sample is part of a study of a mutant IDH1 vaccine in newly diagnosed glioma. Overall study context: Patients in the study were vaccinated eight times, receiving shots in weeks 1, 3, 5, 7, 11, 15, 19 and 23. The study's findings and limits: Immune responses induced by the vaccine were seen in 93.3% of patients, spanning multiple MHC alleles.

Only in-frame clones appear in the TCRdb table, and some are missing; sequencing was by immunoSEQ multiplex PCR. Of 35,000 to 45,000 clones listed, approximately 90% are singletons. Noted time point: week 5, during vaccination. Every single dose of the vaccine, 300 ug of mutant IDH1 20-mer peptide, came with topical imiquimod. CDR1 is WSHSY and CDR2 is SAAADI in the germline V gene. V was trimmed by 3 bases and J by 1 base, leaving 6 bases between them. This CDR3 comprises 13 residues. This sequence was found in a man aged 45-60 years with glioma. This chain links TRBV10-2 with TRBJ1-1, with D unclear. Sequencing used PBMCs, obtained from a glioma patient whose treatment included an IDH1 peptide vaccine. The CDR3 reads CASSEAENTEAFF. As DNA, the CDR3 is TGCGCCAGCAGTGAAGCGGAGAACACTGAAGCTTTCTTT.